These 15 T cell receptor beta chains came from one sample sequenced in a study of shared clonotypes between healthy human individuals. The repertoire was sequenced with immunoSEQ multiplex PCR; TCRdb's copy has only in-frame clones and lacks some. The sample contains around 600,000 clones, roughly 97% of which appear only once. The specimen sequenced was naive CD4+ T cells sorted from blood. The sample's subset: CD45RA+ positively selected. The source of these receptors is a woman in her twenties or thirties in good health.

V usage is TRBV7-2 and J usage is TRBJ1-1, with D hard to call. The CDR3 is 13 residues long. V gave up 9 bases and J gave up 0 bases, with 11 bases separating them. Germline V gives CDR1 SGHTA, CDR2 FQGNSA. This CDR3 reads CASPEGLNTEAFF. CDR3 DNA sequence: TGTGCCAGTCCGGAGGGCCTGAACACTGAAGCTTTCTTT.

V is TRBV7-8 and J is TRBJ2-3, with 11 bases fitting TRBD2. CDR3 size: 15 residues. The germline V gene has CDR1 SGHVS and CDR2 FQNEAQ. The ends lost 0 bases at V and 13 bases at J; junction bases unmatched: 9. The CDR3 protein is CASSLAVASGRREYF. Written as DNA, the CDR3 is TGTGCCAGCAGCTTAGCAGTCGCTAGCGGGAGGCGGGAGTATTTT. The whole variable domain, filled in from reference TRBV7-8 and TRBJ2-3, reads GAGVSQSPRYKVAKRGQDVALRCDPISGHVSLFWYQQALGQGPEFLTYFQNEAQLDKSGLPSDRFFAERPEGSVSTLKIQRTQQEDSAVYLCASSLAVASGRREYFGPGTRLTVL.

The CDR3 DNA sequence: TGTGCCAGCACCCAGCGGGAGAGCGCCTACAATGAGCAGTTCTTC. It yields the protein CASTQRESAYNEQFF. The V gene is TRBV6-5, the J gene TRBJ2-1; 8 bases map to TRBD2. The CDR3 has 15 residues. V dropped 7 bases and J dropped 2; count of bases not matched to a gene: 7. CDR1 is MNHEY and CDR2 is SVGAGI in the germline V gene.

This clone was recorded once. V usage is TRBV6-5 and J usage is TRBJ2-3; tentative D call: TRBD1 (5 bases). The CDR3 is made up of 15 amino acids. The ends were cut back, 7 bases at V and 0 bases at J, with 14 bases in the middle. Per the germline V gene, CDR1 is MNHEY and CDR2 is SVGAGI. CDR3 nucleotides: TGTGCCAGCAATCAAGCAGGGTACAGCACAGATACGCAGTATTTT. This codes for CASNQAGYSTDTQYF.

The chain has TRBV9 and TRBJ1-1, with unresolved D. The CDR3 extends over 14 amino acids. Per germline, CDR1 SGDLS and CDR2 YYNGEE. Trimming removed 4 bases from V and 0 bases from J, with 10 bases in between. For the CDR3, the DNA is TGTGCCAGCAGCCCCCGCATACTGAACACTGAAGCTTTCTTT. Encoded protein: CASSPRILNTEAFF.

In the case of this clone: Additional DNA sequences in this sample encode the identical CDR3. CDR3 bases: TGTGCCAGCAGCTTAACAACTAGCGGGTCCTACGAGCAGTACTTC. It yields the protein CASSLTTSGSYEQYF. The rearrangement uses TRBV7-9 and TRBJ2-7; TRBD2 agrees at 9 bases. CDR3 length: 15 residues. V trimming: 2 bases; J trimming: 1 base; junction bases outside the gene matches: 3. The V gene's germline CDR1 is SEHNR and CDR2 FQNEAQ (reference sequence).

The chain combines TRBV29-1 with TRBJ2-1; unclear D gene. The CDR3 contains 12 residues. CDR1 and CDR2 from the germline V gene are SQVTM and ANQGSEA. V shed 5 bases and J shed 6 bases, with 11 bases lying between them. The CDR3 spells CSVQLVRNEQFF. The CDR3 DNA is TGCAGCGTTCAGCTAGTACGCAATGAGCAGTTCTTC.

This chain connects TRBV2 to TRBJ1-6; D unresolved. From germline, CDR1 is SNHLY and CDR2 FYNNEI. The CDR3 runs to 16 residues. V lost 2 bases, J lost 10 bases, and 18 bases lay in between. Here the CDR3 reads CASSESKGILYSPLHF. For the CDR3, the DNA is TGTGCCAGCAGTGAATCTAAGGGAATTTTGTACTCACCCCTCCACTTT. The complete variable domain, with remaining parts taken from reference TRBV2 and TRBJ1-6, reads EPEVTQTPSHQVTQMGQEVILRCVPISNHLYFYWYRQILGQKVEFLVSFYNNEISEKSEIFDDQFSVERPDGSNFTLKIRSTKLEDSAMYFCASSESKGILYSPLHFGNGTRLTVT.

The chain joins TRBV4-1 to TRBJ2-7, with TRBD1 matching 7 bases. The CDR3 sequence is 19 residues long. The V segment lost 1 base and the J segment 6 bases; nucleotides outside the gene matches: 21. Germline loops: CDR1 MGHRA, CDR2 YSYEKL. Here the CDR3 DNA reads TGCGCCAGCAGCCAAGCCGCGGACAGGTATCCCCTTTATCTCTCCGAGCAGTACTTC. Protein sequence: CASSQAADRYPLYLSEQYF.

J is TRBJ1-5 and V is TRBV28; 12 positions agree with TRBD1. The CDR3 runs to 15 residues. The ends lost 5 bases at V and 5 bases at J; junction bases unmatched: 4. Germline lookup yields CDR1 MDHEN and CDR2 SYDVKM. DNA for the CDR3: TGTGCCAGCAGTCCCGGGACAGGGGGCTATCAGCCCCAGCATTTT. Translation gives CASSPGTGGYQPQHF.

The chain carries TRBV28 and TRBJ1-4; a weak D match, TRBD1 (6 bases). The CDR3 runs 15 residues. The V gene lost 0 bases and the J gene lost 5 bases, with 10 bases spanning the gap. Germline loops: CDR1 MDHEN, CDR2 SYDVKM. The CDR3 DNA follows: TGTGCCAGCAGTTTATGGCGGGGGGCAAATGAAAAACTGTTTTTT. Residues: CASSLWRGANEKLFF.

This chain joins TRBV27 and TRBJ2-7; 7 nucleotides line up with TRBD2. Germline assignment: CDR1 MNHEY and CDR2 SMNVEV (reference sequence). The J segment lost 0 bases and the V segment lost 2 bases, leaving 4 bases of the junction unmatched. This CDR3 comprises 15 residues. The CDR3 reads CASSLMPSGSYEQYF. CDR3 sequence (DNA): TGTGCCAGCAGTTTAATGCCTAGCGGCTCCTACGAGCAGTACTTC.

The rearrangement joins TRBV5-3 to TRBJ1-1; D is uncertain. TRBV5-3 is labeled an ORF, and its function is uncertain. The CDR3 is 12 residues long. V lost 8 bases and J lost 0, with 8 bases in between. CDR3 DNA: TGTGCCAGCAGCCGGGTGAACACTGAAGCTTTCTTT. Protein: CASSRVNTEAFF.

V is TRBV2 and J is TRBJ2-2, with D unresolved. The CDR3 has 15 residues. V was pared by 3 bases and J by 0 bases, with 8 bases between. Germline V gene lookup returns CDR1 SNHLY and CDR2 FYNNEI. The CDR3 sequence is CASSERSANTGELFF. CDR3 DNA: TGTGCCAGCAGTGAGAGATCCGCGAACACCGGGGAGCTGTTTTTT. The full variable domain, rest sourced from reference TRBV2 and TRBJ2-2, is EPEVTQTPSHQVTQMGQEVILRCVPISNHLYFYWYRQILGQKVEFLVSFYNNEISEKSEIFDDQFSVERPDGSNFTLKIRSTKLEDSAMYFCASSERSANTGELFFGEGSRLTVL.

CDR3 region: CASSEPQGAGQPQHF. DNA of the CDR3: TGTGCCAGCAGTGAACCCCAGGGGGCGGGTCAGCCCCAGCATTTT. The J gene is TRBJ1-5, the V gene TRBV6-1; TRBD1 matches at 8 bases. The germline V gene encodes CDR1 MNHNS and CDR2 SASEGT. V was clipped by 2 bases and J by 6 bases; unmatched bases: 6. The CDR3 is made up of 15 amino acids.